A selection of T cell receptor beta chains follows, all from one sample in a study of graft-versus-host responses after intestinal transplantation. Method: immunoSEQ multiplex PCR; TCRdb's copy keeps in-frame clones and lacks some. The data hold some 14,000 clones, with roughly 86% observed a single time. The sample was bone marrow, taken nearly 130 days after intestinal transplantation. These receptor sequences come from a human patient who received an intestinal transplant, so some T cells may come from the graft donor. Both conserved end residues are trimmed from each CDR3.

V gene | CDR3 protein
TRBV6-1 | ASSLAGGAYEQY
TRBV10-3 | AISESKLVIGEQY
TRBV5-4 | ASSLAGGRASTDTQY
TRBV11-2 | ASSSWGGSTGEKETQY
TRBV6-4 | ASSDSQAGELF
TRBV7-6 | ASSLGVGSGRALDIQY
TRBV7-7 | ASSQPSGGTGELF
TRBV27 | ASSVARGNQPQH
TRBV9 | ASSVATWDLTDTQY
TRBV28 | ASSPDRDPYNSPLH
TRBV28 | ASSPRDSGRAGEQF
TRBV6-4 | ASSGVGTSEQF
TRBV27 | ASSLRHEGTTDTQY
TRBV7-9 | ASSPPRGSSEAF
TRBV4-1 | ASSPQQAGVRILGNEQF
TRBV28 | ASSILQGSLEQY
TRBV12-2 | ASRPSDRGSSGYT
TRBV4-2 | ASSQDLVTNYGYT
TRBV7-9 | ASSEFYPPNTEAF
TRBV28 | ASSSFTGVGYGYT
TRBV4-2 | ASSQALGTGGFEQY
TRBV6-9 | ASSYVAGELF
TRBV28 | ASSFLQGLNTEAF
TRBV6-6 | ASRRQKEEPQH
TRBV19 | ASTDFAYDNTGELF
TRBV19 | ASSPGQGTGNTIY
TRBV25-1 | ASSEGGGTGNEQF
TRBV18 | ASSLEGDRGPSGNTIY
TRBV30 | AWSPRQRNTEAF
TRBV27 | ASSLSFYSGSTTGELF
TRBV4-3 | ASSQDNYEQY
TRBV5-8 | ASTPDRNYGYT
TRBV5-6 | ASSLIRGSDTEAF
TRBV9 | ASSPMDSEAF
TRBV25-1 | ASSAGGQRNEKLF
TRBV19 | ASSIRTSGRAGELF
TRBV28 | ASSSKSWVGRNTEAF
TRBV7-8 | ASSPALEGVFNYGYT
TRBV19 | ASSFLMEKF
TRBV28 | ASSSFSDRPNQPQH
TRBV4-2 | ASSHLLGVDEKLF
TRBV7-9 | ASSLVRSLNTEAF
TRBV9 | ASSVGGISSYEQY
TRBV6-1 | ASSEGDEQY
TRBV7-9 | ASSFFRSYEQY
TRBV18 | ASSDRGQGIGFPYEQY
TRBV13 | ASSQGAGGREDTQY
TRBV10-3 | AIRPQPGQGHGSRLADYYEQY
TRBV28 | ASSSEEELN
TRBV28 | ASSLGRRNIQY
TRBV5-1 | ASSFITGGDTQY
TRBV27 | ASGQGRGYEQY
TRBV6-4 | ASSEAGGEDTQY